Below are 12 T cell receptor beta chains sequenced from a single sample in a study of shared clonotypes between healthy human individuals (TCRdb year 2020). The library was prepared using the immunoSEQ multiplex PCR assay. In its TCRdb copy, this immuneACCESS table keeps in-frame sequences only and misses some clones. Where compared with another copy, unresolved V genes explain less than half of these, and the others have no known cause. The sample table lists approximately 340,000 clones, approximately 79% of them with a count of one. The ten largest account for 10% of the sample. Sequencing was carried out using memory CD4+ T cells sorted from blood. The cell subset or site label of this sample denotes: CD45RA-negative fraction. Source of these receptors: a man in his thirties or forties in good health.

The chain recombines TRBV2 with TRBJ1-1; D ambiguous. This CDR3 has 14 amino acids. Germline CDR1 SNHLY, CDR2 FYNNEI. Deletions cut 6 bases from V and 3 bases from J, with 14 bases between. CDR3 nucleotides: TGTGCCAGCAGAGCCTACGGAGGGCACACTGAAGCTTTCTTT. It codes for CASRAYGGHTEAFF.

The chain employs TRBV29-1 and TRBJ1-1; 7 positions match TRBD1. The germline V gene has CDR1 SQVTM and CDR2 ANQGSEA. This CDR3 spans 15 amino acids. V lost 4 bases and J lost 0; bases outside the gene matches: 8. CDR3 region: CSVVRGRGMNTEAFF. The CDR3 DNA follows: TGCAGCGTTGTAAGGGGGCGCGGGATGAACACTGAAGCTTTCTTT.

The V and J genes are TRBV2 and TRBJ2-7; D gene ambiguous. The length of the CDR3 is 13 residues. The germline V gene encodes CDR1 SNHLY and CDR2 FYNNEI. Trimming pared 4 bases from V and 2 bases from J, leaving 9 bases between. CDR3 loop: CASSGGVAYEQYF. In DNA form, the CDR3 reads TGTGCCAGCAGTGGAGGCGTCGCCTACGAGCAGTACTTC.

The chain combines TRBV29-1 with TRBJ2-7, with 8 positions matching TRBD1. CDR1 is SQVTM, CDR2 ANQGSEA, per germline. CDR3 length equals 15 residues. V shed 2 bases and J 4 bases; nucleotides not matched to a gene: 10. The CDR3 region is CSVEFDRGRNYEQYF. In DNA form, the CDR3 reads TGCAGCGTTGAATTTGACAGGGGTAGGAATTACGAGCAGTACTTC.

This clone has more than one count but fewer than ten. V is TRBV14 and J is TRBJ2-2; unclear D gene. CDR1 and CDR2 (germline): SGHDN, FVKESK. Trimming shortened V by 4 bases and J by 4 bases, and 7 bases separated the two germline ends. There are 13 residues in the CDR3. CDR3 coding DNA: TGTGCCAGCAGCCCTCAAATCACCGGGGAGCTGTTTTTT. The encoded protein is CASSPQITGELFF.

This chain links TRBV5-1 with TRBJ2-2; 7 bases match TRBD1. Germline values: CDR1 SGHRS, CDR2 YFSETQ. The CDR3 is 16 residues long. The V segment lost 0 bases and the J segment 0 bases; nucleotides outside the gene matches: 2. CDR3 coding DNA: TGCGCCAGCAGCTTGGGGGACAGAGCGAACACCGGGGAGCTGTTTTTT. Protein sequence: CASSLGDRANTGELFF.

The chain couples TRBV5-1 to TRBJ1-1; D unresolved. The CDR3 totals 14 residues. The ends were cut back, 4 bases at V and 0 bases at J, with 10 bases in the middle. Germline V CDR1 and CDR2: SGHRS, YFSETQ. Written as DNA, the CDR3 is TGCGCCAGCAGCCCACGAGGGATGAACACTGAAGCTTTCTTT. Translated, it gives CASSPRGMNTEAFF.

The CDR3 coding sequence is TGTGCCAGCAGCCCGGGAGTCTATGGCTACACCTTC. Translation: CASSPGVYGYTF. The genes are TRBV7-2 and TRBJ1-2; D is uncertain. CDR3 size: 12 residues. V was clipped by 5 bases and J by 4 bases, with 8 bases between them. Germline CDR1 and CDR2: SGHTA and FQGNSA.

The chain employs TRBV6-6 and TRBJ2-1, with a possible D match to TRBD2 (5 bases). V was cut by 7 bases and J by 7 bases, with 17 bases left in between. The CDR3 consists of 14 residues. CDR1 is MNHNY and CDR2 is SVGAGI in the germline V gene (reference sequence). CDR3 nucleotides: TGTGCCAGCACCTTATCGGGAACACAGAATGAGCAGTTCTTC. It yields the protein CASTLSGTQNEQFF.

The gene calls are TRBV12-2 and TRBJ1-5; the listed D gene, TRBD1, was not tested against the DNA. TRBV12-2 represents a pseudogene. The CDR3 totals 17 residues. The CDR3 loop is CASRLAHPGQVNQPQHF. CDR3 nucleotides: TGTGCAAGTCGCTTAGCGCATCCGGGACAGGTAAATCAGCCCCAGCATTTT.

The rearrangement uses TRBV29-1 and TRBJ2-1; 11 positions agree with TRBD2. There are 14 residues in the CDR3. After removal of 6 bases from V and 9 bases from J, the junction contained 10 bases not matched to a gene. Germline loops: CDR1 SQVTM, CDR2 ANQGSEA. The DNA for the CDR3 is TGCAGCGTGGGGAGGGGACTAGCGGCTGTTGAGCAGTTCTTC. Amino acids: CSVGRGLAAVEQFF.

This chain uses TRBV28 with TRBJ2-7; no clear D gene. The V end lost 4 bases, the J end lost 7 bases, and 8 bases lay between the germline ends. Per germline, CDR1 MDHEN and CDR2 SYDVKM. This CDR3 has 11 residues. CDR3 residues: CASSSPREQYF. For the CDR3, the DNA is TGTGCCAGCAGTTCCCCCAGGGAGCAGTACTTC.